A selection of T cell receptor beta chains follows, all from one sample in a study of Graves' ophthalmopathy and Graves' hyperthyroidism. TCRdb re-derived calls from the multiplex PCR reads in MiXCR, one entry per CDR3 protein. This sample has over 500,000 distinct CDR3 sequences, with roughly 20% found just once. Sample: peripheral blood. These receptors were taken from a young woman with stable Graves' hyperthyroidism. Some clones in this sample may be carry-over from other donors' samples. Each CDR3 is given with its conserved first and last residue. Each record gives: CDR3 length, J gene, V gene, CDR3 protein.

CDR3 length: 14
J gene: TRBJ2-7
V gene: TRBV6-5
CDR3 protein: CASSYSDPAYEQYF

CDR3 length: 16
J gene: TRBJ2-2
V gene: TRBV19
CDR3 protein: CASSPRGITHTGELFF

CDR3 length: 13
J gene: TRBJ2-7
V gene: TRBV20-1
CDR3 protein: CSAKSLAPYEQYF

CDR3 length: 13
J gene: TRBJ2-1
V gene: TRBV7-2
CDR3 protein: CASSLARGNEQFF

CDR3 length: 18
J gene: TRBJ2-2
V gene: TRBV4-2
CDR3 protein: CASSQDLAGGGNTGELFF

CDR3 length: 15
J gene: TRBJ1-2
V gene: TRBV20-1
CDR3 protein: CSAMISRDSPNGYTF

CDR3 length: 14
J gene: TRBJ2-7
V gene: TRBV4-1
CDR3 protein: CASSQGILSYEQYF

CDR3 length: 15
J gene: TRBJ1-1
V gene: TRBV12-3/TRBV12-4
CDR3 protein: CASSLTSRMNTEAFF

CDR3 length: 13
J gene: TRBJ2-2
V gene: TRBV2
CDR3 protein: CATYVANTGELFF

CDR3 length: 16
J gene: TRBJ1-2
V gene: TRBV12-3/TRBV12-4
CDR3 protein: CASNVGTGAFEDGYTF

CDR3 length: 14
J gene: TRBJ2-5
V gene: TRBV7-8
CDR3 protein: CASSLGPIEETQYF

CDR3 length: 11
J gene: TRBJ2-4
V gene: TRBV20-1
CDR3 protein: CSAREWDIQYF

CDR3 length: 17
J gene: TRBJ2-5
V gene: TRBV20-1
CDR3 protein: CSARVTSGGTQKETQYF

CDR3 length: 15
J gene: TRBJ2-5
V gene: TRBV20-1
CDR3 protein: CSAVGLAGGQETQYF

CDR3 length: 14
J gene: TRBJ1-5
V gene: TRBV9
CDR3 protein: CASSVDPLNGPQHF

CDR3 length: 16
J gene: TRBJ2-4
V gene: TRBV3-1
CDR3 protein: CASSLNSGTFGGGQYF

CDR3 length: 16
J gene: TRBJ2-7
V gene: TRBV5-1
CDR3 protein: CACSLVVLASTYEQYF

CDR3 length: 14
J gene: TRBJ1-5
V gene: TRBV29-1
CDR3 protein: CSVAGTASNQPQHF

CDR3 length: 14
J gene: TRBJ1-1
V gene: TRBV2
CDR3 protein: CASSVGGLGTEAFF

CDR3 length: 14
J gene: TRBJ1-3
V gene: TRBV2
CDR3 protein: CASIFEVSGNTIYF